The present entry profiles one T cell receptor beta chain with its context. This entry is derived from a study of blood T cell repertoires in COVID-19. The CDR3 extends over 14 amino acids. V gave up 1 base and J gave up 3 bases, with 7 bases separating them. Germline CDR1 reads ENHRY; CDR2 reads SYGVKD. Participant age was roughly 18 to 89 years, and participants resided in approximately 24 US areas. Clones were sequenced by immunoSEQ multiplex PCR, and TCRdb holds only the in-frame ones, with some missing. The sample holds 130,000 to 150,000 clones, roughly 90% seen once. This clonotype was obtained from a young woman with acute COVID-19. The sample was PBMCs or T cells enriched from blood (not recorded which). The J gene is TRBJ2-1, the V gene TRBV10-3; D is unresolved. As DNA, the CDR3 is TGTGCCATCAGTGAGTATCAGGACTACAATGAGCAGTTCTTC. Its protein is CAISEYQDYNEQFF.